This TCR beta chain derives from a study of low-dose radiotherapy and immunotherapy resistance in tumors. Study-level background: Cohort 1 was given 0.5 Gy per fraction every 2 weeks, for 6.5 Gy total.

V was trimmed by 2 bases and J by 2 bases, leaving 3 bases between them. Germline V CDR1 and CDR2: MRHNA, SNTAGT. The CDR3 is 13 amino acids. This clonotype was found many times. Alpha and beta chains were covered, as first-strand cDNA relied on TRAV- and TRBV-specific primers. Over approximately 19 PCR cycles, TCRs were amplified from a constant-region primer and V-primer adapter. It was by in vitro transcription that isolated mRNA was amplified. One entry per CDR3 protein results from TCRdb running MiXCR on the reads. The sample consists of fewer than 110,000 distinct CDR3 sequences, 20% of them appearing once. The time point is: after trial treatment. The treatment here: LDRT plus nivolumab, ipilimumab, low-dose cyclophosphamide and aspirin (RACIN trial). Donors were treated with nivolumab, ipilimumab, aspirin, and low-dose cyclophosphamide and radiotherapy. Those eligible were patients bearing advanced solid tumors lacking tumor-infiltrating lymphocytes.

The clonotype comes from a male donor with prostate cancer. The material was PBMCs, obtained after low-dose radiotherapy plus immunotherapy. The chain is built from TRBV6-4 and TRBJ1-4; D remains ambiguous. The CDR3: CASSDPTNEKLFF. CDR3 DNA sequence: TGTGCCAGCAGTGACCCTACTAATGAAAAACTGTTTTTT.